This is a list of T cell receptor beta chains from one sample in a study of cytomegalovirus exposure and HLA in healthy donors. TCRdb's table, derived via immunoSEQ multiplex PCR, lists solely in-frame clones and lacks some. The sample lists 150,000 to 200,000 clones, around 84% occurring once. The sample consisted of PBMCs. These receptor sequences come from a middle-aged man in good health and CMV-seropositive. Each CDR3 is given with its conserved first and last residue. D genes are given only for firm matches. Expanded clones are given a class, and other clones once, few, many or no size at all.

V gene	D gene	J gene	clone size	CDR3 protein	CDR3 DNA
TRBV25-1	-	TRBJ1-2	-	CASSDPTHDYGYTF	TGTGCCAGCAGTGATCCGACACACGACTATGGCTACACCTTC
TRBV10-3	-	TRBJ1-2	-	CATNVAGSNYGYTF	TGTGCCACCAATGTTGCCGGGTCCAACTATGGCTACACCTTC
TRBV11-2	-	TRBJ2-7	-	CASSDTPGTPWGDF	TGTGCCAGCAGCGATACCCCCGGGACACCCTGGGGCGACTTC
TRBV9	TRBD2	TRBJ2-3	-	CASAKTGLASDTQYF	TGTGCCAGCGCCAAAACGGGACTAGCGTCGGATACGCAGTATTTT
TRBV5-1	-	TRBJ1-2	many	CASSPGGGWYGYTF	TGCGCCAGCAGCCCTGGGGGCGGTTGGTATGGCTACACCTTC
TRBV6-5	-	TRBJ1-5	-	CASGAGSSNQPQHF	TGTGCCAGCGGGGCAGGGTCTAGCAATCAGCCCCAGCATTTT
TRBV18	-	TRBJ1-5	-	CASSPLPAGSNQPQHF	TGTGCCAGCTCACCACTACCGGCGGGTAGCAATCAGCCCCAGCATTTT
TRBV6-1	-	TRBJ2-1	-	CASEGVRAIGTEQFF	TGTGCCAGCGAGGGGGTACGAGCTATTGGTACTGAGCAGTTCTTC
TRBV29-1	TRBD1	TRBJ2-3	-	CSVERTGGADTQYF	TGCAGCGTTGAGAGGACAGGGGGCGCAGATACGCAGTATTTT
TRBV5-1	TRBD2	TRBJ2-5	-	CASSSQRGPQETQYF	TGCGCCAGCAGCTCACAGCGGGGGCCTCAGGAGACCCAGTACTTC
TRBV2	TRBD2	TRBJ2-7	-	CASSERTSGTYEQYF	TGTGCCAGCAGTGAGAGGACTAGCGGAACCTACGAGCAGTACTTC